Below, 9 T cell receptor beta chains from the same sample are listed, as sequenced in a study of blood T cell repertoires in COVID-19. Some clones are missing from TCRdb's copy, which holds only in-frame ones; the method was immunoSEQ multiplex PCR. The sample holds about 120,000 clones, approximately 81% seen once. Sequencing input: peripheral blood. All receptors come from a man aged 40-55 years with acute or convalescent COVID-19.

Details on this clone: In the same sample, other DNA sequences code for this CDR3. The chain uses TRBV6-2 or TRBV6-3 and TRBJ2-2, with D perhaps matching TRBD1 (6 bases). This CDR3 comprises 15 residues. Germline CDR1 MNHEY, CDR2 SVGEGT. With 2 bases removed from V and 2 bases from J, the gap between germline ends came to 9 bases. The CDR3 loop reads CASSYGTLNTGELFF. DNA for the CDR3: TGTGCCAGCAGTTACGGGACACTCAACACCGGGGAGCTGTTTTTT.

This chain joins TRBV27 and TRBJ2-7; TRBD1 agrees at 7 bases. With 7 bases clipped from V and 1 base from J, the junction kept 7 bases outside the gene matches. The germline V gene has CDR1 MNHEY and CDR2 SMNVEV (reference sequence). CDR3 size: 14 residues. Here the CDR3 reads CASKGQRQSYEQYF. In DNA, the CDR3 is TGTGCCAGCAAGGGACAGCGCCAATCCTACGAGCAGTACTTC.

The J gene is TRBJ2-2, the V gene TRBV6-6; 8 bases agree with TRBD1. The CDR3 runs 15 residues. Germline assignment: CDR1 MNHNY and CDR2 SVGAGI (reference sequence). The V gene end was trimmed by 6 bases and the J gene end by 1 base; junction bases not matched to a gene: 4. CDR3 nucleotide sequence: TGTGCCAGCAGGGGGACAGGACGGAACACCGGGGAGCTGTTTTTT. Protein sequence: CASRGTGRNTGELFF.

The J gene is TRBJ2-2, the V gene TRBV7-8; 9 bases are shared with TRBD2. V was pared by 9 bases and J by 5 bases, with 10 bases of the junction left unmatched. The length of the CDR3 is 15 residues. In germline, CDR1 is SGHVS, CDR2 FQNEAQ. The CDR3 reads CASTGTSLGTGELFF. Here the CDR3 DNA reads TGTGCCAGTACCGGGACTAGCCTGGGTACCGGGGAGCTGTTTTTT.

The V call is TRBV12-3 or TRBV12-4, the J call TRBJ1-2, with 10 bases lining up with TRBD1. This CDR3 comprises 13 residues. Trimming took 5 bases from V and 9 from J; bases not matched to a gene: 6. In DNA form, the CDR3 reads TGTGCCAGCAGTCCGGGACAGGGGTATAGCTACACCTTC. Residues: CASSPGQGYSYTF.

This chain uses TRBV5-1 with TRBJ2-1; 9 nucleotides agree with TRBD1. Germline lookup yields CDR1 SGHRS and CDR2 YFSETQ. Losses at the gene ends were 3 bases for V and 6 bases for J; bases not matched to a gene: 7. The CDR3 runs to 15 residues. This CDR3 reads CASSSGTGLRNEQFF. CDR3 sequence (DNA): TGCGCCAGCAGCTCCGGGACAGGGTTACGCAATGAGCAGTTCTTC.

V usage is TRBV12-3 or TRBV12-4 and J usage is TRBJ1-2, with 7 bases identical to TRBD1. The V gene end was trimmed by 5 bases and the J gene end by 8 bases; junction bases not matched to a gene: 5. The CDR3 runs to 12 residues. For the CDR3, the DNA is TGTGCCAGCAGTCCTACAGGGGTGGGCTACACCTTC. It translates to CASSPTGVGYTF.

The rearrangement joins TRBV7-6 to TRBJ1-4; 7 bases are shared with TRBD1. Losses at the gene ends were 2 bases for V and 7 bases for J; bases not matched to a gene: 16. Germline CDR1 SGHVS, CDR2 FNYEAQ. There are 18 residues in the CDR3. CDR3 nucleotide sequence: TGTGCCAGCAGCTTAAGGGGGCAAGGGCCCTTAGTGGGTGAAAAACTGTTTTTT. Translating it yields CASSLRGQGPLVGEKLFF.

The V call is TRBV6-2 or TRBV6-3, the J call TRBJ2-7; 8 bases are a match to TRBD2. After removal of 4 bases from V and 5 bases from J, the junction contained 7 bases not matched to a gene. CDR3 length: 14 amino acids. CDR1 is MNHEY and CDR2 is SVGEGT in the germline V gene. DNA for the CDR3: TGTGCCAGCAGTTCCGGGACTAGGGTCGACGAGCAGTACTTC. This codes for CASSSGTRVDEQYF.